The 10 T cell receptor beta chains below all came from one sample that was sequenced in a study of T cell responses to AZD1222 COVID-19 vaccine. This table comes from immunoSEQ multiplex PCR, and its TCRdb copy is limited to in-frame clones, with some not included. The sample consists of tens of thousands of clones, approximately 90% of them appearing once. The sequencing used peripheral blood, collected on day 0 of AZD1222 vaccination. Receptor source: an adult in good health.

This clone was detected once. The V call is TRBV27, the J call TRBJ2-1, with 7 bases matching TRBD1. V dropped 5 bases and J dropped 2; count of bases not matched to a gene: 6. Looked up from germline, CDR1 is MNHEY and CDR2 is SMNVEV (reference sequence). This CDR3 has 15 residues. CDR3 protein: CASSRGQVTYNEQFF. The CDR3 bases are TGTGCCAGCAGTAGGGGGCAGGTTACCTACAATGAGCAGTTCTTC.

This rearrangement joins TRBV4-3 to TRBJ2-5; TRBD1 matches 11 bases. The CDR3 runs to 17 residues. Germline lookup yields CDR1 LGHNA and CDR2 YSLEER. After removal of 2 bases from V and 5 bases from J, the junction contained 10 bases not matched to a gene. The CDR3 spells CASSQNGGQGVGETQYF. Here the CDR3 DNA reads TGCGCCAGCAGCCAAAACGGGGGACAGGGGGTAGGGGAGACCCAGTACTTC.

The CDR3 DNA reads TGTGCCAGCAGTCCCGGCGGAGCGGGCACAGATACGCAGTATTTT. Its translation: CASSPGGAGTDTQYF. This sequence joins TRBV28 and TRBJ2-3; D is possibly TRBD2 (5 bases). Trimming pared 5 bases from V and 1 base from J, leaving 13 bases between. The CDR3 extends over 15 amino acids. From germline, CDR1 is MDHEN and CDR2 SYDVKM.

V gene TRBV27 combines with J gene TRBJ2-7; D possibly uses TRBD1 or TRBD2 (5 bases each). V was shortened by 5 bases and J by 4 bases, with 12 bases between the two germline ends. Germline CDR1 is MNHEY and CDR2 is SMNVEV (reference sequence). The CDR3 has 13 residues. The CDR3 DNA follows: TGTGCCAGCAGTAGAGGGGACCTTTACGAGCAGTACTTC. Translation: CASSRGDLYEQYF.

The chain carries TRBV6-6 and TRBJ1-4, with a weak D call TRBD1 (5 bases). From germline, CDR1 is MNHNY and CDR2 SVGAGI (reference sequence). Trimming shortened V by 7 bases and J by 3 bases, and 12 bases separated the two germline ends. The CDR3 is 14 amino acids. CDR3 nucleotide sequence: TGTGCCAGCAAGCGGGGGAATGCTAATGAAAAACTGTTTTTT. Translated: CASKRGNANEKLFF.

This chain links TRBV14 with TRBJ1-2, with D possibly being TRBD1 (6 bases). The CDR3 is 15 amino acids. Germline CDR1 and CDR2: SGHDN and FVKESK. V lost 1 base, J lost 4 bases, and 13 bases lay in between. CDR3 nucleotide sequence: TGTGCCAGCAGCCAAGTGGGGACATTAAGCTATGGCTACACCTTC. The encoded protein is CASSQVGTLSYGYTF.

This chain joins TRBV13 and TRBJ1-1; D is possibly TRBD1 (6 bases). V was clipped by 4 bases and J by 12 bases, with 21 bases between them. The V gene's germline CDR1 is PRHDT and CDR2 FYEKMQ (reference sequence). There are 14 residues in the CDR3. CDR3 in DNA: TGTGCCAGCAGCTCGGGGGGCACCCTCGCGCAGACTTTCTTT. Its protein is CASSSGGTLAQTFF.

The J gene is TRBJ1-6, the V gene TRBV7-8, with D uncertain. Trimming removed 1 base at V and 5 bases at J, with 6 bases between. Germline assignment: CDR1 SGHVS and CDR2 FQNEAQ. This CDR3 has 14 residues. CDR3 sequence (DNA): TGTGCCAGCAGCTTAGACAGTAATAATTCACCCCTCCACTTT. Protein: CASSLDSNNSPLHF.

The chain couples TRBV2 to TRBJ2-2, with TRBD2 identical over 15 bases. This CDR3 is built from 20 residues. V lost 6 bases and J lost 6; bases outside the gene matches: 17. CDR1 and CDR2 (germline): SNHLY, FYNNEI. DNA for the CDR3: TGTGCCAGCAGACCCACCGGGACTAGCGGGGGGTTTATAGGTGCCGGGGAGCTGTTTTTT. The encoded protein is CASRPTGTSGGFIGAGELFF.

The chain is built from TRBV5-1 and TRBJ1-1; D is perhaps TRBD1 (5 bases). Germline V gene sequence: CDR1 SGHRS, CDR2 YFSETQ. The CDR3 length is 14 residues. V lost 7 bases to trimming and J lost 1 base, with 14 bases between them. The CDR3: CASGAALANTEAFF. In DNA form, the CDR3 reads TGCGCCAGCGGGGCCGCCCTAGCGAACACTGAAGCTTTCTTT. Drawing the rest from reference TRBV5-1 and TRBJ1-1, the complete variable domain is KAGVTQTPRYLIKTRGQQVTLSCSPISGHRSVSWYQQTPGQGLQFLFEYFSETQRNKGNFPGRFSGRQFSNSRSEMNVSTLELGDSALYLCASGAALANTEAFFGQGTRLTVV.